This note documents a single T cell receptor beta chain sequence. This sample is part of a study of T-cell memory formation after mild COVID-19. Study context: Each donor largely had its own TCR clusters.

The germline CDR1 and CDR2 sequences are LGHNA and YNFKEQ. The CDR3 sequence is 17 residues long. V lost 1 base, J lost 1 base, and 14 bases lay in between. TCRdb recomputed calls from the 5' RACE reads with MiXCR, one row per CDR3 protein. Among under 550,000 distinct CDR3 sequences listed, 15% to 20% were seen once. This sequence was found in an adult woman who had mild COVID-19 (a few samples of this study predate the infection). Cell type and time point are not known. Sequenced sample: PBMCs or a T cell subset sorted from them (not recorded which). The chain carries TRBV4-2 and TRBJ2-1; D is possibly TRBD2 (6 bases). The CDR3 region is CASSQGAASASYNEQFF. CDR3 DNA sequence: TGTGCCAGCAGCCAAGGAGCGGCTAGCGCGTCCTACAATGAGCAGTTCTTC.